Below, 8 T cell receptor beta chains from the same sample are listed, as sequenced in a study of CD8 T cells in ankylosing spondylitis (dated by TCRdb to about 2017). Study-wide conclusions, independent of this receptor: A TCR beta motif made up of several highly homologous amino acid variants appeared to be characteristic of blood from ankylosing spondylitis patients.

Library creation used 5' RACE. Sequencing instrument: Illumina HiSeq 2500. TCRdb reprocessed the public reads (quality trimming at Q25 with fastp, clone calling with MiXCR) and kept in-frame beta chains. Every CDR3 protein is listed once, alongside the most common genes and DNA of its rows. The sample table records fewer than 500,000 distinct CDR3 sequences; about 25% of these occur just once. Together, the top ten hold about 0.9% of the sample. Their specific antigens are unknown. Sequenced input: blood, either unsorted or a sorted T cell fraction (not recorded which). These receptors were taken from a male donor with ankylosing spondylitis.

This rearrangement joins TRBV30 to TRBJ1-6, with D possibly TRBD1 on 5 matching bases. This CDR3 has 13 residues. V was pared by 7 bases and J by 7 bases, with 14 bases between. Germline loops: CDR1 GTSNPN, CDR2 SVGIG (reference sequence). The CDR3 DNA reads TGTGCCTTGACAGAAGGAGGGAATTCACCCCTCCACTTT. Its translation: CALTEGGNSPLHF.

The chain is built from TRBV20-1 and TRBJ2-1; D unclear. Per germline, CDR1 DFQATT and CDR2 SNEGSKA (reference sequence). Trimming removed 0 bases from V and 6 bases from J, with 6 bases in between. The CDR3 has 12 residues. The CDR3 reads CSARDLLNEQFF. The CDR3 nucleotides are TGCAGTGCTAGAGATCTACTCAATGAGCAGTTCTTC.

This clonotype has more than one count but fewer than ten. The CDR3: CASSQDPTSYNEQFF. For the CDR3, the DNA is TGTGCCAGCAGCCAAGATCCCACAAGCTACAATGAGCAGTTCTTC. The chain couples TRBV3-1 to TRBJ2-1; D ambiguous. CDR3 length: 15 residues. Trimming left V 0 bases short and J 3 bases short, with 9 bases between. The germline V gene has CDR1 LGHDT and CDR2 YNNKEL (reference sequence).

This rearrangement joins TRBV12-3 or TRBV12-4 to TRBJ2-1; 10 bases align to TRBD2. CDR3 size: 15 residues. V shed 3 bases, J shed 5 bases, and the junction held 4 bases outside the gene matches. The chain's CDR3 is CASSLSSGGHNEQFF. For the CDR3, the DNA is TGTGCCAGCAGTTTGTCTAGCGGGGGACACAATGAGCAGTTCTTC.

On this clonotype itself: Sequence at one end of the junction differs from germline and may be a read error. CDR3 DNA sequence: TGTGCCAGCTCACCTGGACAGGGATGGTATCAGCACCAGCATTTT. It codes for CASSPGQGWYQHQHF. The chain carries TRBV18 and TRBJ1-5, with 8 bases lining up with TRBD1. The CDR3 covers 15 residues. The germline CDR1 and CDR2 sequences are KGHSH and LQKENI.

This chain connects TRBV30 to TRBJ1-1, with D tentatively TRBD1 (6 bases). Germline assignment: CDR1 GTSNPN and CDR2 SVGIG (reference sequence). Between the trimmed V and J ends, which lost 5 bases and 4 bases, there was a span of 20 bases. The CDR3 extends over 15 amino acids. In DNA form, the CDR3 reads TGTGCCTGGGGCGGGACACCGTCTTTGTCCACTGAAGCTTTCTTT. Encoded protein: CAWGGTPSLSTEAFF.

The V and J genes are TRBV7-8 and TRBJ1-5; weak D call: TRBD1 (5 bases). Germline assignment: CDR1 SGHVS and CDR2 FQNEAQ. CDR3 length equals 13 residues. Deletions cut 3 bases from V and 5 bases from J, with 8 bases between. The CDR3 region is CASSLGHDQPQHF. The CDR3 DNA is TGTGCCAGCAGCTTGGGGCACGATCAGCCCCAGCATTTT.

This clonotype was found a few times. The chain is built from TRBV24-1 and TRBJ2-3; 9 nucleotides agree with TRBD2. Germline lookup yields CDR1 KGHDR and CDR2 SFDVKD. The V segment lost 6 bases and the J segment 4 bases; nucleotides outside the gene matches: 7. The CDR3 is made up of 15 amino acids. The CDR3, as DNA: TGTGCCACCAGTCGGTCTAGCGGGACAGCAGATACGCAGTATTTT. Translation: CATSRSSGTADTQYF.